This is a list of T cell receptor beta chains from one sample in a study of post-analysis software for immune sequencing data. TCRdb analysed the PCR reads with MiXCR anew, one entry per CDR3 protein. The sample consists of fewer than 850,000 distinct CDR3 sequences, roughly 29% of them appearing once. The specimen sequenced was blood. The receptors derive from a girl under 18 with multiple sclerosis. The CDR3 runs from the conserved cysteine through the conserved F or W. A D gene is named only where the DNA matches it firmly. Only part of the rows carry a size: once, few, many, or a class if the clone is expanded.

v_call,d_call,cdr3_length,j_call,clone_size,cdr3_aa,cdr3_nt
TRBV20-1,-,13,TRBJ1-1,-,CSAPAQLNTEAFF,TGCAGTGCCCCGGCCCAGCTGAACACTGAAGCTTTCTTT
TRBV15,-,16,TRBJ1-2,-,CATSISPGGQGYGYTF,TGTGCCACCAGCATAAGCCCCGGTGGCCAAGGCTATGGCTACACCTTC
TRBV29-1,-,23,TRBJ2-1,few,CSVEDLRQASDSLEASGYNEQFF,TGCAGCGTTGAAGATCTTCGTCAAGCCTCGGACAGCCTTGAGGCTAGCGGTTACAATGAGCAGTTCTTC
TRBV6-6,TRBD1,13,TRBJ2-7,-,CASSWDSAYEQYF,TGTGCCAGCAGTTGGGACAGCGCCTACGAGCAGTACTTC
TRBV12-3/TRBV12-4,-,14,TRBJ1-1,few,CASRSTGRDTEAFF,TGTGCCAGCAGGTCTACAGGGAGGGACACTGAAGCTTTCTTT
TRBV12-3/TRBV12-4,-,13,TRBJ1-1,few,CASIWRGNTEAFF,TGTGCCAGCATCTGGAGGGGCAACACTGAAGCTTTCTTT
TRBV5-1,TRBD1,15,TRBJ2-1,few,CANSLVGGGYNEQFF,TGCGCCAACAGCTTGGTAGGGGGCGGATACAATGAGCAGTTCTTC
TRBV20-1,TRBD1,14,TRBJ2-1,once,CSANDRGLRNEQFF,TGCAGTGCTAACGACAGGGGGCTGAGGAATGAGCAGTTCTTC
TRBV5-1,-,16,TRBJ2-3,-,CASSRPGSGGTDTQYF,TGCGCCAGCAGCCGCCCCGGTAGTGGGGGCACAGATACGCAGTATTTT
TRBV4-1,-,13,TRBJ2-1,few,CASSTESYNEQFF,TGCGCCAGCAGTACCGAATCCTACAATGAGCAGTTCTTC
TRBV20-1,-,13,TRBJ1-1,-,CSASPSGGTEAFF,TGCAGTGCTAGCCCCTCGGGAGGGACTGAAGCTTTCTTT
TRBV20-1,-,15,TRBJ2-7,-,CSARVRRGASYEQYF,TGCAGTGCTAGAGTCCGCAGGGGTGCCTCCTACGAGCAGTACTTC
TRBV20-1,TRBD2,14,TRBJ2-7,-,CSARALAGVIEQYF,TGCAGTGCTAGAGCTCTAGCGGGAGTGATCGAGCAGTACTTC
TRBV3-1,TRBD1,20,TRBJ2-3,few,CASSQGAGDSTGGYTDTQYF,TGTGCCAGCAGCCAAGGGGCAGGTGACAGTACAGGGGGATACACAGATACGCAGTATTTT
TRBV7-8,TRBD2,14,TRBJ2-3,-,CASTSSGKRDTQYF,TGTGCCAGCACCTCTAGCGGGAAGAGGGATACGCAGTATTTT
TRBV4-3,-,15,TRBJ1-4,many,CASSQAAVFTGELFF,TGCGCCAGCAGCCAAGCGGCCGTTTTTACCGGGGAACTGTTTTTT
TRBV6-5,TRBD1,13,TRBJ1-1,few,CASSNDRDTEAFF,TGTGCCAGCAGTAACGACAGGGACACTGAAGCTTTCTTT
TRBV29-1,-,11,TRBJ2-7,many,CSVVVNYEQYF,TGCAGCGTCGTCGTTAACTACGAGCAGTACTTC
TRBV5-1,-,13,TRBJ2-7,-,CASSLVDGYEQYF,TGCGCCAGCAGCTTGGTGGATGGGTACGAGCAGTACTTC
TRBV7-2,-,15,TRBJ2-5,-,CASSVRAGGQETQYF,TGTGCCAGCAGCGTTAGGGCTGGCGGACAAGAGACCCAGTACTTC
TRBV20-1,-,15,TRBJ2-3,few,CSAVPASGGTDTQYF,TGCAGTGCTGTCCCGGCCAGTGGGGGCACAGATACGCAGTATTTT
TRBV25-1,-,15,TRBJ1-2,-,CASSASVGGVDGYTF,TGTGCCAGCAGCGCGTCGGTAGGGGGAGTTGATGGCTACACCTTC
TRBV25-1,TRBD1,15,TRBJ2-3,-,CASRPDRGSTDTQYF,TGTGCCAGCAGGCCCGACAGGGGGAGCACAGATACGCAGTATTTT
TRBV27,TRBD2,15,TRBJ2-7,-,CASRPRAGSSYERYF,TGTGCCAGCAGACCCCGAGCGGGATCTTCCTACGAGCGGTACTTC
TRBV3-1,TRBD1,15,TRBJ1-2,few,CASSQVGQTVYGYTF,TGTGCCAGCAGCCAGGTGGGACAGACCGTTTATGGCTACACCTTC
TRBV29-1,-,12,TRBJ1-2,many,CSGTGISYGYTF,TGCAGCGGCACAGGGATCTCTTATGGCTACACCTTC
TRBV29-1,TRBD1,15,TRBJ1-1,-,CSVAYYGQGGTEAFF,TGCAGCGTTGCCTATTACGGACAGGGTGGCACTGAAGCTTTCTTT
TRBV11-1,-,13,TRBJ2-6,-,CASSLAGTNVRTF,TGTGCCAGCAGCTTAGCTGGGACCAACGTCCGGACTTTC
TRBV7-2,TRBD2,18,TRBJ2-5,-,CASSLIGIPASGSEEQYF,TGTGCCAGCAGCCTAATCGGGATACCAGCTAGCGGGAGCGAAGAGCAGTACTTC
TRBV28,TRBD1,15,TRBJ2-1,-,CASRIRGLASNEQFF,TGTGCCAGCAGGATCAGGGGGTTGGCTTCCAATGAGCAGTTCTTC
TRBV19,-,13,TRBJ2-7,few,CASSRTDSYEQYF,TGTGCCAGTAGTAGGACCGACAGCTACGAGCAGTACTTC
TRBV19,-,14,TRBJ2-7,few,CASNQGRASYEQYF,TGTGCCAGTAATCAGGGCCGGGCCTCCTACGAGCAGTACTTC